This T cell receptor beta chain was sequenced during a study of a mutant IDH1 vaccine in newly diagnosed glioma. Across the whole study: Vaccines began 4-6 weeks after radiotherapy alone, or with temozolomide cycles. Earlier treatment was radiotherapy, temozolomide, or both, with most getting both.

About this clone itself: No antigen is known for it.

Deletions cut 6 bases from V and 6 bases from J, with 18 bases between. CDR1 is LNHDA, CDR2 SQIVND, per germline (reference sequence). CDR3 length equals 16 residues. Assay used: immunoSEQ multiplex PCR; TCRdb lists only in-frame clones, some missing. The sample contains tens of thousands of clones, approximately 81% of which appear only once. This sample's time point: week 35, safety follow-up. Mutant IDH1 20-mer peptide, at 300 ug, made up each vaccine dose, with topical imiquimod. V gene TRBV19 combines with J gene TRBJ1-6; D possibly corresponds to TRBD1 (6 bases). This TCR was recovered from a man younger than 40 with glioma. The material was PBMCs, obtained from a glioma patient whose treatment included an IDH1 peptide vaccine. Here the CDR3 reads CASRSAGGYRNSPLHF. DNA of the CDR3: TGTGCCAGTAGGTCCGCCGGGGGCTATCGTAATTCACCCCTCCACTTT.